These T cell receptor beta chains were read from a single sample in a study of blood T cell repertoires in COVID-19. Repertoires were generated with immunoSEQ multiplex PCR, while TCRdb's copy carries only in-frame clones and drops some. Here the sample spans under 350,000 clones, around 86% being singletons. Sequenced input: peripheral blood. These receptors were obtained from a man in his fifties or sixties with acute or convalescent COVID-19. CDR3s include the opening cysteine and the closing phenylalanine or tryptophan. D genes are given only for firm matches. Clone sizes are given selectively: once, few, many, or a class where the clone is expanded.

TRBV10-1	TRBJ1-1	few	NA	TGCGCCAGCAGTGAGATTAGAGGGACTGAAGCTTTCTTT	CASSEIRGTEAFF
TRBV19	TRBJ2-5	NA	NA	TGTGCCAGTAGTAGCCGGGTTCGAGAGACCCAGTACTTC	CASSSRVRETQYF
TRBV29-1	TRBJ2-1	NA	TRBD1	TGCAGCGTTCAGGACAGGTTGCGCTACAATGAGCAGTTCTTC	CSVQDRLRYNEQFF
TRBV27	TRBJ2-5	NA	NA	TGTGCCAGCAGTCACAGGGCGCCCCAAGAGACCCAGTACTTC	CASSHRAPQETQYF
TRBV27	TRBJ2-1	once	TRBD1	TGTGCCAGCAGTCCAAGTCAGGGGGTCAAAGTCAATGAGCAGTTCTTC	CASSPSQGVKVNEQFF
TRBV25-1	TRBJ1-1	NA	NA	TGTGCCAGCATGGCAGGGAACACTGAAGCTTTCTTT	CASMAGNTEAFF
TRBV2	TRBJ1-6	NA	NA	TGTGCCAGCGAACAGGATAATTCACCCCTCCACTTT	CASEQDNSPLHF
TRBV7-8	TRBJ1-1	NA	TRBD1	TGTGCCAGCATCCCGACAGGGGGAACTGAAGCTTTCTTT	CASIPTGGTEAFF
TRBV20-1	TRBJ1-2	NA	NA	TGCAGTGCTAGTACTTCCGTCCGAAGGGGGGGGGCGGGCTATGGCTACACCTTC	CSASTSVRRGGAGYGYTF
TRBV14	TRBJ1-2	NA	NA	TGTGCCAGCAGTGACAGAAACCCCAACTATGGCTACACCTTC	CASSDRNPNYGYTF
TRBV14	TRBJ2-7	NA	NA	TGTGCCAGCAGCCAAGTAGCCTCCTACGAGCAGTACTTC	CASSQVASYEQYF
TRBV9	TRBJ1-1	NA	NA	TGTGCCAGCAGCGTAGAGGCCGGGATGAACACTGAAGCTTTCTTT	CASSVEAGMNTEAFF
TRBV19	TRBJ2-7	NA	NA	TGTGCCAGTAGTCCCCTGGGGCTGTACGAGCAGTACTTC	CASSPLGLYEQYF
TRBV19	TRBJ2-1	NA	TRBD1	TGTGCCAGTAGTATTACGAGGAGGCAGGGGGCCTACAATGAGCAGTTCTTC	CASSITRRQGAYNEQFF
TRBV4-1	TRBJ1-2	NA	NA	TGCGCCAGCAGCCAAGTGTACAGTGATGGCTACACCTTC	CASSQVYSDGYTF
TRBV11-2	TRBJ1-2	NA	TRBD1	TGTGCCAGCAGCTCACAGGGGCTGTTCTATGGCTACACCTTC	CASSSQGLFYGYTF
TRBV6-1	TRBJ1-2	NA	NA	TGTGCCAGCAGTGAAGGGTACAGCTATGGCTACACCTTC	CASSEGYSYGYTF
TRBV5-1	TRBJ2-5	NA	TRBD2	TGCGCCAGCAGCTTGGAATCGAGCGGGGAAGAGACCCAGTACTTC	CASSLESSGEETQYF
TRBV11-3	TRBJ2-1	NA	TRBD2	TGTGCCAGCAGCTTCTTAGCGGGGTCCTACAATGAGCAGTTCTTC	CASSFLAGSYNEQFF
TRBV7-9	TRBJ1-5	NA	TRBD1	TGTGCCAGCAGACCCGGACAGGGGAATCAGCCCCAGCATTTT	CASRPGQGNQPQHF
TRBV5-6	TRBJ2-7	NA	TRBD1	TGTGCCAGCAGCTTGGACAGGGGCGCCTACGAGCAGTACTTC	CASSLDRGAYEQYF
TRBV5-1	TRBJ2-3	NA	NA	TGCGCCAGCAGCTTGGGACTAGTCACAGATACGCAGTATTTT	CASSLGLVTDTQYF
TRBV10-3	TRBJ1-1	NA	TRBD1	TGTGCCATCAGTGAGTCCGGGACAGGGGGTACTGAAGCTTTCTTT	CAISESGTGGTEAFF
TRBV9	TRBJ1-2	NA	NA	TGTGCCAGCAGCCCCCAAGGGGAGGGTGGCTACACCTTC	CASSPQGEGGYTF
TRBV3-1/TRBV3-2	TRBJ1-6	NA	TRBD1	TGTGCCAGCAGCCAAACCGGGACAGGGAATTTCCCCCTCCACTTT	CASSQTGTGNFPLHF
TRBV7-3	TRBJ1-2	NA	NA	TGTGCCAGCAGGCCCAGCTATGGCTACACCTTC	CASRPSYGYTF
TRBV6-5	TRBJ1-1	NA	TRBD1	TGTGCCAGCAGTTCACAGGACAGGTCGGGCACTGAAGCTTTCTTT	CASSSQDRSGTEAFF
TRBV5-1	TRBJ1-1	NA	NA	TGCGCCAGCAGCTTGGAAACCGCGGTGAACACTGAAGCTTTCTTT	CASSLETAVNTEAFF
TRBV9	TRBJ1-6	NA	TRBD1	TGTGCCAGCGGGAGGAGAGCAGGGGGCGCTAATTCACCCCTCCACTTT	CASGRRAGGANSPLHF
TRBV11-3	TRBJ2-7	NA	NA	TGTGCCAGCAGCTTAGGAGGGTCTATATCCTACGAGCAGTACTTC	CASSLGGSISYEQYF
TRBV19	TRBJ2-7	NA	TRBD1	TGTGCCAGAGTCCCCCGGGACAGGGGGTCTTACGAGCAGTACTTC	CARVPRDRGSYEQYF
TRBV5-1	TRBJ2-1	NA	TRBD2	TGCGCCAGCAGCTTGGGCGGGGGGGCCGCCTACAATGAGCAGTTCTTC	CASSLGGGAAYNEQFF